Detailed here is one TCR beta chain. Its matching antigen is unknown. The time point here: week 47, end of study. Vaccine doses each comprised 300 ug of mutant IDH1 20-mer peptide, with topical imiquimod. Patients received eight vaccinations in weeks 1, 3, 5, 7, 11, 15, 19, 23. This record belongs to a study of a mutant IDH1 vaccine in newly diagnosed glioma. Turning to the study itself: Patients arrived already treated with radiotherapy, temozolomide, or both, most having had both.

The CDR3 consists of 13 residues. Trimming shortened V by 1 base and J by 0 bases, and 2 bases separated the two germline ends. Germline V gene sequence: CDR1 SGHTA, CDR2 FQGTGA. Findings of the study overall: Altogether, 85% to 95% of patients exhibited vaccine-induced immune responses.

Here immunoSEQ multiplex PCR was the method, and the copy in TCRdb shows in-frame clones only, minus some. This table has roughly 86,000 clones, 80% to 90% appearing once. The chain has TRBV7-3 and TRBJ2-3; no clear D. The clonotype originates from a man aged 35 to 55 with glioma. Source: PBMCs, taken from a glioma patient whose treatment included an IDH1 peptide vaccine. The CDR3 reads CASSLISTDTQYF. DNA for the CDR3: TGTGCCAGCAGCTTAATAAGCACAGATACGCAGTATTTT.